This TCR beta chain is drawn from a study of glioma-infiltrating T cells. Study-wide points: CDR3 overlap between tissue and blood was very small.

Using RNA template, CDR3s of TCR alpha and beta were amplified with iRepertoire arm-PCR. Each CDR3 protein is one row after TCRdb ran MiXCR on the multiplex PCR reads. Here the sample spans tens of thousands of distinct CDR3 sequences, about 25% being singletons. This clonotype was seen a handful of times. No antigen is known for it. The germline V gene encodes CDR1 SGDLS and CDR2 YYNGEE. The CDR3 has 14 residues. The V segment lost 2 bases and the J segment 6 bases; nucleotides outside the gene matches: 2. This chain connects TRBV9 to TRBJ2-1; 10 positions agree with TRBD2. Sequenced material: glioma tissue, nonneoplastic brain tissue, or PBMCs (not recorded which). This TCR derives from a human donor with low-grade glioma or glioblastoma, undergoing nonglioma brain surgery, or in good health (not recorded which). Here the CDR3 reads CASSVTSGTNEQFF. For the CDR3, the DNA is TGTGCCAGCAGCGTCACTAGCGGGACCAATGAGCAGTTCTTC.